The rows below give T cell receptor beta chains drawn from one sample of a study of blood T cell repertoires in COVID-19. Measured with immunoSEQ multiplex PCR; TCRdb has only the in-frame clones, and not every one. The sample has around 64,000 clones, 85% to 90% seen once. Sequences were obtained from peripheral blood. These receptors were obtained from a man between 45 and 60 years old with active COVID-19. Both conserved end residues are part of each CDR3. The D gene is left open where the match is weak. Only part of the rows carry a size: once, few, many, or a class if the clone is expanded.

NA 15 NA TRBJ2-7 TRBV4-3 CASSQDLRGSYEQYF TGCGCCAGCAGCCAAGATCTTCGGGGTTCCTACGAGCAGTACTTC
once 13 TRBD2 TRBJ2-5 TRBV5-4 CASRPGTKETQYF TGTGCCAGCAGGCCCGGGACTAAGGAGACCCAGTACTTC
NA 15 TRBD1 TRBJ2-1 TRBV24-1 CATSDPGTGGYEQFF TGTGCCACCAGTGACCCCGGGACAGGGGGCTATGAGCAGTTCTTC
NA 13 NA TRBJ2-1 TRBV9 CASSVLTGTEQFF TGTGCCAGCAGCGTTTTAACCGGGACAGAGCAGTTCTTC
NA 15 TRBD1 TRBJ2-5 TRBV27 CASSLRTGVQETQYF TGTGCCAGCAGTTTGAGGACAGGGGTACAAGAGACCCAGTACTTC
NA 17 TRBD2 TRBJ2-1 TRBV5-1 CASSKRTSGSWVDEQFF TGCGCCAGCAGCAAGAGGACTAGCGGGAGTTGGGTTGATGAGCAGTTCTTC
NA 13 NA TRBJ2-3 TRBV28 CASSPPAERAQYF TGTGCCAGCAGTCCCCCAGCGGAGAGGGCGCAGTATTTT
NA 15 TRBD2 TRBJ2-7 TRBV7-2 CASSLAGGSSYEQYF TGTGCCAGCAGCTTAGCGGGGGGGAGCTCCTACGAGCAGTACTTC
NA 14 TRBD1 TRBJ1-5 TRBV5-5 CASSLRTGNQPQHF TGTGCCAGCAGCCTTAGGACAGGGAATCAGCCCCAGCATTTT
NA 14 TRBD1 TRBJ2-7 TRBV28 CASRLPGTDYEQYF TGTGCCAGCAGGCTCCCCGGGACAGACTACGAGCAGTACTTC
NA 19 TRBD1 TRBJ1-1 TRBV10-3 CAISVVGTGGNGLNTEAFF TGTGCCATCAGTGTAGTGGGGACAGGGGGGAATGGCTTGAACACTGAAGCTTTCTTT
NA 14 NA TRBJ2-7 TRBV29-1 CSVVDAQGPYEQYF TGCAGCGTTGTCGATGCGCAGGGCCCCTACGAGCAGTACTTC
NA 15 NA TRBJ2-2 TRBV6-6 CASMAPGRRSGELFF TGTGCCAGCATGGCCCCGGGGAGGCGCTCCGGGGAGCTGTTTTTT
once 15 NA TRBJ2-5 TRBV28 CASSPGRSVQETQYF TGTGCCAGCAGCCCTGGTCGGTCGGTCCAAGAGACCCAGTACTTC
once 12 NA TRBJ1-1 TRBV27 CASSSWGVRAFF TGTGCCAGCAGCTCGTGGGGGGTGAGGGCTTTCTTT
NA 14 NA TRBJ1-5 TRBV18 CASSPEGRVQPQHF TGTGCCAGCTCACCTGAAGGGAGAGTTCAGCCCCAGCATTTT
NA 19 TRBD1 TRBJ1-3 TRBV5-4 CASSTDKGTGTGVGNTIYF TGTGCCAGCAGCACGGACAAAGGGACCGGGACAGGGGTCGGAAACACCATATATTTT
NA 13 NA TRBJ2-7 TRBV28 CASSLTGSYEQYF TGTGCCAGCAGTTTAACAGGGAGCTACGAGCAGTACTTC
NA 13 NA TRBJ1-1 TRBV10-3 CATRENQNTEAFF TGTGCCACTCGCGAGAACCAGAACACTGAAGCTTTCTTT
NA 15 TRBD1 TRBJ2-1 TRBV7-3 CASSLSGGAYNEQFF TGTGCCAGCAGCCTTTCAGGGGGCGCATACAATGAGCAGTTCTTC
once 14 TRBD1 TRBJ2-7 TRBV11-2 CASSLDRVVHEQYF TGTGCCAGCAGCTTGGACAGGGTGGTCCACGAGCAGTACTTC
NA 14 TRBD1 TRBJ2-5 TRBV11-2 CASSFTGGQETQYF TGTGCCAGCAGCTTCACAGGGGGGCAGGAGACCCAGTACTTC
NA 14 NA TRBJ1-6 TRBV27 CASSRGGGNSPLHF TGTGCCAGCAGTCGAGGGGGTGGGAATTCACCCCTCCACTTT
NA 9 NA TRBJ2-7 TRBV27 CASSPREVF TGTGCCAGCAGTCCCAGGGAGGTCTTC
once 17 TRBD2 TRBJ2-2 TRBV9 CASSWTSGGPGTGELFF TGTGCCAGCAGCTGGACTAGCGGGGGGCCGGGGACCGGGGAGCTGTTTTTT
NA 16 TRBD2 TRBJ2-1 TRBV24-1 CATSDPTSGSYNEQFF TGTGCCACCAGTGACCCTACTAGCGGGAGCTACAATGAGCAGTTCTTC
NA 16 TRBD1 TRBJ1-2 TRBV10-3 CAISELEGQGGDGYTF TGTGCCATCAGTGAGTTGGAGGGACAGGGAGGGGATGGCTACACCTTC
NA 14 NA TRBJ2-1 TRBV9 CASSVDPGSNEQFF TGTGCCAGCAGCGTAGATCCAGGGTCCAATGAGCAGTTCTTC
few 14 NA TRBJ2-5 TRBV5-4 CASSLGGGGKTQYF TGTGCCAGCAGCTTAGGGGGCGGAGGGAAGACCCAGTACTTC
NA 16 TRBD2 TRBJ2-1 TRBV10-1 CASSRGGLAGYNEQFF TGCGCCAGCAGCCGAGGGGGACTAGCGGGGTACAATGAGCAGTTCTTC
NA 15 TRBD1 TRBJ2-4 TRBV28 CASSLDRVTKNIQYF TGTGCCAGCAGTTTAGACAGGGTGACCAAAAACATTCAGTACTTC
NA 15 TRBD1 TRBJ2-5 TRBV18 CASSPRQGSGETQYF TGTGCCAGCTCACCAAGACAGGGGTCCGGGGAGACCCAGTACTTC
NA 15 TRBD2 TRBJ2-5 TRBV4-1 CASAPETAGGETQYF TGCGCCAGCGCTCCTGAAACGGCGGGAGGAGAGACCCAGTACTTC
NA 15 NA TRBJ2-4 TRBV28 CASSFSTQGGNIQYF TGTGCCAGCAGTTTCTCGACCCAGGGGGGAAACATTCAGTACTTC
NA 15 NA TRBJ1-1 TRBV5-1 CASSSNEPGNTEAFF TGCGCCAGCAGCTCGAATGAACCGGGTAACACTGAAGCTTTCTTT
NA 13 TRBD2 TRBJ2-5 TRBV29-1 CSALGRGWETQYF TGCAGCGCCCTAGGGAGGGGCTGGGAGACCCAGTACTTC
NA 13 NA TRBJ2-2 TRBV4-1 CASSQAGLGELFF TGCGCCAGCAGCCAGGCAGGCCTCGGGGAGCTGTTTTTT